This TCR beta chain was captured by sequencing in a study of shared clonotypes between healthy human individuals. Study at large: A couple of women and three men aged 18 to 49 made up the donors. Per-donor plates numbered three CD4 naive, three CD4 memory, two CD8 naive and one CD8 memory. Study-wide results and limits: Non-shared clonotypes displayed generation probabilities falling below those of clonotypes present in all four donors. Naive subsets typically showed greater estimated richness than memory subsets.

For this clone: Its antigen is unidentified.

CD45RO-negative, CCR7-selected cells formed the naive CD8 fraction, which excluded terminally differentiated effector memory CD45RA+ cells. This table comes from immunoSEQ multiplex PCR, and its TCRdb copy is limited to in-frame clones, with some not included. Of a few million clones in the sample, approximately 92% are singletons; the top ten hold approximately 1.6%. Losses at the gene ends were 5 bases for V and 3 bases for J; bases not matched to a gene: 7. Per the germline V gene, CDR1 is MNHEY and CDR2 is SMNVEV (reference sequence). The CDR3 loop spans 15 amino acids. The TCR comes from a man aged 18 to 35 in good health. Some clones in this sample may be carry-over from other donors' samples. The sample was naive CD8+ T cells from PBMCs. This sequence joins TRBV27 and TRBJ1-5; 7 positions agree with TRBD1. The CDR3 DNA reads as TGTGCCAGCAGTAGGGGGCCCCTTCCCAATCAGCCCCAGCATTTT. Translation: CASSRGPLPNQPQHF.